A single sample gave rise to the 29 T cell receptor beta chains below, sequenced in a study of T cell changes during pregnancy in multiple sclerosis. Clones were sequenced by immunoSEQ multiplex PCR, and TCRdb holds only the in-frame ones, with some missing. The table includes tens of thousands of clones, about 91% detected once. This specimen was CD8+ T cells from peripheral blood mononuclear cells, taken in the third trimester of pregnancy. The origin of the receptors is a female donor with multiple sclerosis, enrolled in a pregnancy study.

As DNA, the CDR3 is TGCGCCAGCAGTCCCGGTCAGGGAGGTCACTACAATGAGCAGTTCTTC. This translates into CASSPGQGGHYNEQFF. This sequence joins TRBV5-1 and TRBJ2-1, with D possibly TRBD2 on 6 matching bases. The V end was cut by 5 bases, the J end by 3 bases, with 18 bases between. The germline V gene encodes CDR1 SGHRS and CDR2 YFSETQ. The CDR3 extends over 16 amino acids.

This rearrangement joins TRBV7-8 to TRBJ2-1; 9 bases agree with TRBD1. This CDR3 has 16 amino acids. Germline loops: CDR1 SGHVS, CDR2 FQNEAQ. Trimming removed 5 bases from V and 9 bases from J; junction bases left unmatched: 14. CDR3 region: CASSQPGQGRYFEQFF. The CDR3 region has the DNA TGTGCCAGCAGCCAACCGGGACAGGGACGGTACTTTGAGCAGTTCTTC.

The chain combines TRBV11-2 with TRBJ1-1; TRBD1 agrees at 7 bases. This CDR3 region has 14 residues. The trim removed 2 bases at V and 7 bases at J, leaving 7 bases unmatched. Germline values: CDR1 SGHAT, CDR2 FQNNGV. CDR3 in amino acids: CASSLNPAGGEAFF. In nucleotides, the CDR3 is TGTGCCAGCAGCTTAAATCCGGCAGGGGGTGAAGCTTTCTTT. Full variable domain (missing parts from reference TRBV11-2 and TRBJ1-1): EAGVAQSPRYKIIEKRQSVAFWCNPISGHATLYWYQQILGQGPKLLIQFQNNGVVDDSQLPKDRFSAERLKGVDSTLKIQPAKLEDSAVYLCASSLNPAGGEAFFGQGTRLTVV.

The rearrangement links TRBV19 to TRBJ1-1; 7 nucleotides agree with TRBD1. CDR3 length: 15 amino acids. The germline V gene encodes CDR1 LNHDA and CDR2 SQIVND (reference sequence). V trimming: 6 bases; J trimming: 0 bases; junction bases outside the gene matches: 7. CDR3 in DNA: TGTGCCAGTAGCCCAGAGACAGGGATGAACACTGAAGCTTTCTTT. It specifies CASSPETGMNTEAFF. Full variable domain (outside the CDR3, taken from reference TRBV19 and TRBJ1-1): DGGITQSPKYLFRKEGQNVTLSCEQNLNHDAMYWYRQDPGQGLRLIYYSQIVNDFQKGDIAEGYSVSREKKESFPLTVTSAQKNPTAFYLCASSPETGMNTEAFFGQGTRLTVV.

The chain is built from TRBV6-5 and TRBJ2-2; tentative D call: TRBD2 (6 bases). The V end lost 4 bases, the J end lost 5 bases, and 14 bases lay between the germline ends. The germline CDR1 and CDR2 sequences are MNHEY and SVGAGI. The CDR3 sequence is 15 residues long. CDR3 amino acids: CASSSPRRGTGELFF. The CDR3 bases are TGTGCCAGCAGTTCCCCACGTCGGGGGACCGGGGAGCTGTTTTTT.

This sequence joins TRBV5-1 and TRBJ2-3; the match to TRBD1 covers 11 bases. Germline loops: CDR1 SGHRS, CDR2 YFSETQ. With V trimmed by 5 bases and J by 4 bases, 9 bases remained unmatched. The CDR3 is 16 amino acids. The CDR3 DNA follows: TGCGCCAGCAGATTTAGGGGACAGGGGGTGTCAGATACGCAGTATTTT. Its protein product is CASRFRGQGVSDTQYF.

The CDR3 is CASRPALGGEYGYTF. The CDR3 DNA reads TGTGCCAGCAGACCCGCTCTCGGGGGAGAGTATGGCTACACCTTC. The chain recombines TRBV27 with TRBJ1-2; D might be TRBD1 (5 bases). Germline V gene sequence: CDR1 MNHEY, CDR2 SMNVEV (reference sequence). V lost 6 bases, J lost 5 bases, and 19 bases lay in between. The CDR3 spans 15 residues.

This clone occurred a few times. The chain carries TRBV7-7 and TRBJ2-1; D call uncertain. Germline CDR1 is SSHAT and CDR2 is FNYEAQ (reference sequence). The CDR3 sequence is 14 residues long. V lost 1 base and J 3 bases, leaving 7 bases between the germline ends. The CDR3 DNA is TGTGCCAGCAGCTTAGGGCAGAACTACAATGAGCAGTTCTTC. Translated: CASSLGQNYNEQFF.

The DNA for the CDR3 is TGTGCCAGCAGCGTAGAGGGGGTACCGGGAAACACCATATATTTT. As protein: CASSVEGVPGNTIYF. V is TRBV9 and J is TRBJ1-3, with D possibly TRBD1 on 6 matching bases. V was shortened by 0 bases and J by 4 bases, with 11 bases between the two germline ends. This CDR3 has 15 amino acids. Germline V gene lookup returns CDR1 SGDLS and CDR2 YYNGEE.

Here the CDR3 reads CASSQDRGRNTEAFF. The CDR3 DNA sequence: TGCGCCAGCAGCCAAGACAGGGGAAGAAACACTGAAGCTTTCTTT. V is TRBV4-1 and J is TRBJ1-1; tentatively, D is TRBD1 (6 bases). V was cut by 0 bases and J by 2 bases, with 10 bases left in between. Looked up from germline, CDR1 is MGHRA and CDR2 is YSYEKL. There are 15 residues in the CDR3.

This chain connects TRBV4-2 to TRBJ2-1, with 7 nucleotides matching TRBD2. Germline V gene lookup returns CDR1 LGHNA and CDR2 YNFKEQ. The ends lost 5 bases at V and 7 bases at J; junction bases unmatched: 8. The CDR3 extends over 14 amino acids. In DNA form, the CDR3 reads TGTGCCAGCAGCGATGCGGGGGTAATTAATGAGCAGTTCTTC. This translates into CASSDAGVINEQFF.

The chain has TRBV7-6 and TRBJ2-5; 9 nucleotides line up with TRBD2. Per the germline V gene, CDR1 is SGHVS and CDR2 is FNYEAQ. Unmatched junction bases numbered 20, after V lost 5 bases and J lost 4 bases. The CDR3 consists of 19 residues. The CDR3: CASSREPGLATSRRETQYF. The CDR3 DNA follows: TGTGCCAGCAGCCGCGAACCGGGACTAGCCACAAGTAGGAGAGAGACCCAGTACTTC.

This chain joins TRBV6-1 and TRBJ2-7, with D maybe TRBD2 (5 bases). Germline-derived CDR1 and CDR2 are MNHNS and SASEGT. The CDR3 has 14 residues. With 4 bases removed from V and 2 bases from J, the gap between germline ends came to 12 bases. The CDR3 reads CASSVFIGTYEQYF. The CDR3 bases are TGTGCCAGCAGTGTTTTTATCGGGACCTACGAGCAGTACTTC.

The chain joins TRBV5-4 to TRBJ1-2; D gene ambiguous. V was trimmed by 4 bases and J by 8 bases, leaving 12 bases between them. Germline CDR1 SGHNT, CDR2 YYREEE (reference sequence). This CDR3 is built from 12 residues. The CDR3 reads CASSRYSWGYTF. The CDR3 DNA reads as TGTGCCAGCAGCCGGTACTCCTGGGGCTACACCTTC.

The chain links TRBV5-6 to TRBJ2-7; D may be TRBD1 (6 bases). Germline-derived CDR1 and CDR2 are SGHDT and YYEEEE. Deletions cut 4 bases from V and 2 bases from J, with 19 bases between. The CDR3 loop spans 16 amino acids. The CDR3 DNA is TGTGCCAGCAGCGTAGTATATACAGGGAAGGCCTACGAGCAGTACTTC. Its protein is CASSVVYTGKAYEQYF.

The chain uses TRBV7-3 and TRBJ2-3; TRBD2 matches 9 bases. CDR3 length: 15 residues. The V gene's germline CDR1 is SGHTA and CDR2 FQGTGA. V was pared by 4 bases and J by 4 bases, with 6 bases of the junction left unmatched. Written as DNA, the CDR3 is TGTGCCAGCAGCTCCGGGACTAGCCTGGCAGATACGCAGTATTTT. This translates into CASSSGTSLADTQYF.

The rearrangement uses TRBV2 and TRBJ2-7; D might be TRBD2 (5 bases). Per the germline V gene, CDR1 is SNHLY and CDR2 is FYNNEI. Trimming took 9 bases from V and 5 from J, leaving 11 bases between them. CDR3 length equals 11 residues. Here the CDR3 reads CARRTGNEQYF. The CDR3 nucleotides are TGTGCCAGGAGGACGGGAAACGAGCAGTACTTC.

This chain links TRBV14 with TRBJ2-1, with 7 positions matching TRBD1. Losses at the gene ends were 3 bases for V and 5 bases for J; bases not matched to a gene: 13. CDR1 is SGHDN and CDR2 is FVKESK in the germline V gene. There are 17 residues in the CDR3. CDR3 sequence (DNA): TGTGCCAGCAGCCAGGGGACAGCGGTCTTATCCAACAATGAGCAGTTCTTC. Its protein product is CASSQGTAVLSNNEQFF.

This clone was observed a single time. The chain has TRBV2 and TRBJ2-7, with TRBD1 matching over 9 bases. V gave up 4 bases and J gave up 3 bases; unmatched junction bases: 13. This CDR3 is built from 17 residues. Germline V gene sequence: CDR1 SNHLY, CDR2 FYNNEI. As DNA, the CDR3 is TGTGCCAGCAGTGTGGGACAGGGATTATCAGGGGTCTACGAGCAGTACTTC. Protein product: CASSVGQGLSGVYEQYF.

The chain joins TRBV5-4 to TRBJ2-7; maybe TRBD2 (7 bases). The V and J ends lost 4 bases and 6 bases respectively, with 20 bases between them. CDR3 length: 15 residues. Per germline, CDR1 SGHNT and CDR2 YYREEE (reference sequence). Here the CDR3 reads CASSHDGRQGSEQYF. The CDR3 DNA follows: TGTGCCAGCAGCCACGACGGGAGGCAGGGGTCCGAGCAGTACTTC. Based on the CDR3 plus reference TRBV5-4 and TRBJ2-7, the full variable domain is ETGVTQSPTHLIKTRGQQVTLRCSSQSGHNTVSWYQQALGQGPQFIFQYYREEENGRGNFPPRFSGLQFPNYSSELNVNALELDDSALYLCASSHDGRQGSEQYFGPGTRLTVT.

CDR3 nucleotide sequence: TGTGCCAGCAGCCCTGAAGACAGTCGCGATGAGCAGTTCTTC. This codes for CASSPEDSRDEQFF. This chain links TRBV5-5 with TRBJ2-1; D is possibly TRBD1 (5 bases). The germline gives CDR1 SGHKS, CDR2 YYEKEE (reference sequence). V lost 4 bases and J 8 bases, leaving 16 bases between the germline ends. This CDR3 has 14 amino acids. Complete variable domain (other parts from reference TRBV5-5 and TRBJ2-1): DAGVTQSPTHLIKTRGQQVTLRCSPISGHKSVSWYQQVLGQGPQFIFQYYEKEERGRGNFPDRFSARQFPNYSSELNVNALLLGDSALYLCASSPEDSRDEQFFGPGTRLTVL.

The chain uses TRBV4-2 and TRBJ2-3; 11 nucleotides line up with TRBD2. Germline lookup yields CDR1 LGHNA and CDR2 YNFKEQ. The trim removed 0 bases at V and 4 bases at J, leaving 9 bases unmatched. The CDR3 length is 18 residues. CDR3 in DNA: TGTGCCAGCAGCCAAGAGGCCGTAGCGGGGGGGCGAGCAGATACGCAGTATTTT. Residues: CASSQEAVAGGRADTQYF.

This clone was recorded only once. V gene TRBV27 combines with J gene TRBJ2-1, with 7 bases fitting TRBD2. J was trimmed by 7 bases and V by 4 bases; bases with no gene match: 1. Per the germline V gene, CDR1 is MNHEY and CDR2 is SMNVEV (reference sequence). This CDR3 has 12 residues. CDR3 residues: CASSSSGNEQFF. The CDR3 bases are TGTGCCAGCAGTTCTAGCGGTAATGAGCAGTTCTTC.

The chain uses TRBV7-9 and TRBJ2-2; 13 nucleotides align to TRBD2. The CDR3 contains 19 residues. Trimming cost V 6 bases and J 5 bases; bases outside gene matches: 15. The germline CDR1 and CDR2 sequences are SEHNR and FQNEAQ (reference sequence). The CDR3 spells CASSQVVSTSGGRTGELFF. The CDR3 bases are TGTGCCAGCAGTCAAGTGGTTTCGACTAGCGGGGGGAGGACCGGGGAGCTGTTTTTT. Full variable domain (outside the CDR3, taken from reference TRBV7-9 and TRBJ2-2): DTGVSQNPRHKITKRGQNVTFRCDPISEHNRLYWYRQTLGQGPEFLTYFQNEAQLEKSRLLSDRFSAERPKGSFSTLEIQRTEQGDSAMYLCASSQVVSTSGGRTGELFFGEGSRLTVL.

V gene TRBV27 combines with J gene TRBJ2-7; a possible D gene is TRBD1 (6 bases). Germline CDR1 MNHEY, CDR2 SMNVEV (reference sequence). CDR3 length equals 12 residues. The germline V and J ends were trimmed by 4 bases and 7 bases, with 11 bases remaining between them. The CDR3, as DNA: TGTGCCAGCAGTTCCGACAGGTTTGAGCAGTACTTC. It yields the protein CASSSDRFEQYF.

The chain joins TRBV6-5 to TRBJ2-1, with D unclear. This CDR3 contains 11 residues. The V and J ends lost 0 bases and 10 bases respectively, with 4 bases between them. From germline, CDR1 is MNHEY and CDR2 SVGAGI. This CDR3 is CASSYSREQFF. The CDR3 nucleotides are TGTGCCAGCAGTTACTCCAGGGAGCAGTTCTTC.

The chain carries TRBV4-1 and TRBJ1-5; TRBD1 is a possible D gene (6 bases). This CDR3 has 14 amino acids. V was clipped by 1 base and J by 5 bases, with 9 bases between them. From germline, CDR1 is MGHRA and CDR2 YSYEKL. CDR3 sequence reads: CASSQATGYQPQHF. The CDR3 DNA follows: TGCGCCAGCAGCCAAGCGACAGGATATCAGCCCCAGCATTTT.

The J gene is TRBJ2-4, the V gene TRBV14; TRBD1 agrees at 8 bases. Trimming took 5 bases from V and 6 from J; bases not matched to a gene: 3. The CDR3 covers 13 residues. Germline CDR1 is SGHDN and CDR2 is FVKESK. CDR3: CASSYDRGNIQYF. CDR3 DNA: TGTGCCAGCAGCTATGACAGGGGAAACATTCAGTACTTC.

The V gene is TRBV27, the J gene TRBJ1-5, with D unclear. The CDR3 extends over 13 amino acids. CDR1 MNHEY and CDR2 SMNVEV come from the germline V gene (reference sequence). Between the trimmed V and J ends, which lost 8 bases and 3 bases, there was a span of 11 bases. The CDR3 region is CASGGENNQPQHF. Here the CDR3 DNA reads TGTGCCAGCGGAGGTGAGAACAATCAGCCCCAGCATTTT.